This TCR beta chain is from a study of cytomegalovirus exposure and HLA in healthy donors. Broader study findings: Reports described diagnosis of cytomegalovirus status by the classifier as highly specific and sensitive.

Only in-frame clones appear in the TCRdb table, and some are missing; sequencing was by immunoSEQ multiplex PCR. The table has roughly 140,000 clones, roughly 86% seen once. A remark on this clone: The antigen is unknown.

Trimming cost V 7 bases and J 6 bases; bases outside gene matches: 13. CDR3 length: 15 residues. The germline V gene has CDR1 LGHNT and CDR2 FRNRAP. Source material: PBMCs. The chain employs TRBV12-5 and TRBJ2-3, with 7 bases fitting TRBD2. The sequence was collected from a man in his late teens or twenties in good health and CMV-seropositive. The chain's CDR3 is CASVRRAGVEDTQYF. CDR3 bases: TGTGCTAGTGTGAGACGGGCGGGAGTTGAGGATACGCAGTATTTT.